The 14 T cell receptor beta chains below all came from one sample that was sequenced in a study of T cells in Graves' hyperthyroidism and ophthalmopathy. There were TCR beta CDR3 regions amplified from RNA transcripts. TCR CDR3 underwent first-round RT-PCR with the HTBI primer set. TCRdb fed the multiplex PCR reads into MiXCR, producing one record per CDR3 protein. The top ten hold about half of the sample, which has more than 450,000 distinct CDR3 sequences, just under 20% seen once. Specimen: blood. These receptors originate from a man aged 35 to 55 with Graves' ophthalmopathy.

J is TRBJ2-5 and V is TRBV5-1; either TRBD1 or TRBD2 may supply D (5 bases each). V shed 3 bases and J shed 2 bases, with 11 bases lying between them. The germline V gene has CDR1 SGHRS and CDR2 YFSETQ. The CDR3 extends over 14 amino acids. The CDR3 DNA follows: TGCGCCAGCAGCTCGGGGACGGGACAAGAGACCCAGTACTTC. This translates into CASSSGTGQETQYF.

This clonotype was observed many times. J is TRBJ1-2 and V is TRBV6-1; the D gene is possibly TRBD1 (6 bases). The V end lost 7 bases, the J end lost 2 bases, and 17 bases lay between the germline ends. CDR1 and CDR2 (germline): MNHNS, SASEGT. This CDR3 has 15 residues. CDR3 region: CASNPGGGANYGYTF. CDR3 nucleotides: TGTGCCAGCAACCCCGGAGGGGGAGCGAACTATGGCTACACCTTC.

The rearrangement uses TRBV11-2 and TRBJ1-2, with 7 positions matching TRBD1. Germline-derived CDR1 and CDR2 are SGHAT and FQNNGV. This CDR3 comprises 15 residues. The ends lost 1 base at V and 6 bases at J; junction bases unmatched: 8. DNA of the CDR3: TGTGCCAGCAGCTTAGGACAGGGTCCTTGGGATGGCTACACCTTC. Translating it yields CASSLGQGPWDGYTF. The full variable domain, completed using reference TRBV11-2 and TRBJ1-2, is EAGVAQSPRYKIIEKRQSVAFWCNPISGHATLYWYQQILGQGPKLLIQFQNNGVVDDSQLPKDRFSAERLKGVDSTLKIQPAKLEDSAVYLCASSLGQGPWDGYTFGSGTRLTVV.

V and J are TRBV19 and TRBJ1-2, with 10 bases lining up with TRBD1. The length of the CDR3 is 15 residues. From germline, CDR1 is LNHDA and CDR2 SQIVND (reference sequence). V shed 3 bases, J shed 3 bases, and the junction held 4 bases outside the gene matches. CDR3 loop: CASSILGTGDYGYTF. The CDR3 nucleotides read TGTGCCAGTAGTATTTTAGGGACAGGGGACTATGGCTACACCTTC.

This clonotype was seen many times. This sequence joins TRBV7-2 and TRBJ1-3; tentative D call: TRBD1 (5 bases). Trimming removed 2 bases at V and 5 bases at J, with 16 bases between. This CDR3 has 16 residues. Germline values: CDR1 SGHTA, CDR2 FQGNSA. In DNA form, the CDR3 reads TGTGCCAGCAGCTTACAGATAGGGGCCGATCGAAACACCATATATTTT. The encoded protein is CASSLQIGADRNTIYF. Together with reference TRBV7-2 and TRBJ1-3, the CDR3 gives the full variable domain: GAGVSQSPSNKVTEKGKDVELRCDPISGHTALYWYRQSLGQGLEFLIYFQGNSAPDKSGLPSDRFSAERTGGSVSTLTIQRTQQEDSAVYLCASSLQIGADRNTIYFGEGSWLTVV.

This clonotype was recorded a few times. In DNA, the CDR3 is TGTGCCAGTAGTATAGCATGGAATCGGGACTATGGCTACACCTTC. Translating it yields CASSIAWNRDYGYTF. V gene TRBV19 combines with J gene TRBJ1-2; no reliable D call. The CDR3 length is 15 residues. Trimming stripped 1 base from V and 3 bases from J, with 12 bases between. Looked up from germline, CDR1 is LNHDA and CDR2 is SQIVND (reference sequence).

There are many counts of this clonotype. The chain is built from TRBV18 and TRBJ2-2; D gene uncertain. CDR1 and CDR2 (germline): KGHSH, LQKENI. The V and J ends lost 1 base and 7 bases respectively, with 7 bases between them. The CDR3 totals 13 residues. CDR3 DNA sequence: TGTGCCAGCTCACCACAGCAAGGCGGGGAGCTGTTTTTT. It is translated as CASSPQQGGELFF.

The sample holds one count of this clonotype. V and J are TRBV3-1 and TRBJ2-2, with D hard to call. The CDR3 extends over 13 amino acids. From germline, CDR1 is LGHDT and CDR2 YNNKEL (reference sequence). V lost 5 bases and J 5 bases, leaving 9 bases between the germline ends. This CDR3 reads CASSKGFTGELFF. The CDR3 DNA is TGTGCCAGCAGCAAAGGCTTTACCGGGGAGCTGTTTTTT. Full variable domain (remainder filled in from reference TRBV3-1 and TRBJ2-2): DTAVSQTPKYLVTQMGNDKSIKCEQNLGHDTMYWYKQDSKKFLKIMFSYNNKELIINETVPNRFSPKSPDKAHLNLHINSLELGDSAVYFCASSKGFTGELFFGEGSRLTVL.

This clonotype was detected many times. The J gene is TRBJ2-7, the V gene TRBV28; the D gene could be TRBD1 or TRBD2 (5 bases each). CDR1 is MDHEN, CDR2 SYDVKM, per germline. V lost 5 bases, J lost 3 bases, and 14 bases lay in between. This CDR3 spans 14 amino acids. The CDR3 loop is CASSPTAEDYEQYF. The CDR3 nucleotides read TGTGCCAGCAGTCCGACAGCGGAAGACTACGAGCAGTACTTC.

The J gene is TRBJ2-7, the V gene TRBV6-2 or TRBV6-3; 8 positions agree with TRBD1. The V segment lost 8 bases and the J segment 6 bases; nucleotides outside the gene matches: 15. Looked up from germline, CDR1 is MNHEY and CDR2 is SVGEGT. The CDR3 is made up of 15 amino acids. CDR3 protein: CASGWGTGPAGEQYF. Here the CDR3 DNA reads TGTGCCAGCGGGTGGGGGACAGGTCCAGCCGGCGAGCAGTACTTC.

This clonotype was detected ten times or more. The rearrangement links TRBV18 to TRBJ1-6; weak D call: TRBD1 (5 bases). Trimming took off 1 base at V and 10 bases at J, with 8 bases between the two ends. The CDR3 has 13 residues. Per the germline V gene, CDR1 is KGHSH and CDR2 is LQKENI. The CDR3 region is CASSPQRDSPLHF. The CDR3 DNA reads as TGTGCCAGCTCACCACAGAGGGACTCACCCCTCCACTTT.

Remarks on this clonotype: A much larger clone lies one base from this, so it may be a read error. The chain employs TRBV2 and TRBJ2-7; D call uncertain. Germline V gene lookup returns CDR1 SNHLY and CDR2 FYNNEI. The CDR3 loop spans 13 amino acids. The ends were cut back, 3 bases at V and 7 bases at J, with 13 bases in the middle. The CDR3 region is CASSEGPSPEQYF. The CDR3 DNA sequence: TGTGCCAGCAGTGAGGGCCCGAGTCCTGAGCAGTACTTC.

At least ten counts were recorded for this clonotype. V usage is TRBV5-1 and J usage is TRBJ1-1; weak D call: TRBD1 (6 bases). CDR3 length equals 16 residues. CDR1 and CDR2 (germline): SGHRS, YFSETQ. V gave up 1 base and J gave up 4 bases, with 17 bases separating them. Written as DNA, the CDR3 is TGCGCCAGCAGCTTGAATTCGGGGGCCACTGGCACTGAAGCTTTCTTT. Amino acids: CASSLNSGATGTEAFF.

CDR3 sequence reads: CASTQGRAGELFF. The CDR3 bases are TGTGCCAGCACCCAGGGTAGGGCCGGGGAGCTGTTTTTT. The chain couples TRBV28 to TRBJ2-2; D may be TRBD1 (5 bases). The germline V gene has CDR1 MDHEN and CDR2 SYDVKM. The CDR3 covers 13 residues. Deletions cut 7 bases from V and 6 bases from J, with 12 bases between.